The 27 T cell receptor beta chains in this list originate from one sample, sequenced in a study of Ad26.COV2.S vaccination and SARS-CoV-2 variants. Specified treatment: some 20 received Ad26.COV2.S at low or high dose, single or two shots; about 5 received placebo; per-sample allocation not given. Day 63 after the first vaccine or placebo injection was the time point for sampling. Clones were sequenced by immunoSEQ multiplex PCR, and TCRdb holds only the in-frame ones, with some missing. The table records 400,000 to 450,000 clones, 90% of them present only once. The specimen comprised peripheral blood, sampled in a trial of Ad26.COV2.S vaccine versus placebo. The receptor set was obtained from a person between 18 and 59 years old who received the Ad26.COV2.S COVID-19 vaccine or a placebo.

The chain links TRBV27 to TRBJ1-1; D possibly corresponds to TRBD1 (6 bases). CDR1 and CDR2 (germline): MNHEY, SMNVEV (reference sequence). The V and J ends lost 8 bases and 0 bases respectively, with 10 bases between them. CDR3 length equals 13 residues. The CDR3 DNA reads TGTGCCAGCCGGGGACACTTGAACACTGAAGCTTTCTTT. It specifies CASRGHLNTEAFF.

This clone was picked up a small number of times. This chain links TRBV6-6 with TRBJ2-1, with 11 bases fitting TRBD2. V lost 6 bases and J lost 6; bases outside the gene matches: 10. The CDR3 is 16 amino acids. Germline CDR1 reads MNHNY; CDR2 reads SVGAGI (reference sequence). DNA of the CDR3: TGTGCCAGCAGCCTAACACTAGCGGGAGTGGGCAATGAGCAGTTCTTC. Amino acids: CASSLTLAGVGNEQFF.

The chain recombines TRBV7-3 with TRBJ2-1; D is undetermined. V lost 2 bases, J lost 5 bases, and 10 bases lay in between. Germline V CDR1 and CDR2: SGHTA, FQGTGA. The CDR3 covers 14 residues. The CDR3 spells CASSLGPGNNEQFF. The CDR3 DNA follows: TGTGCCAGCAGCTTAGGTCCTGGGAACAATGAGCAGTTCTTC.

The chain employs TRBV6-1 and TRBJ2-1; 13 bases fit TRBD2. This CDR3 is 16 amino acids long. CDR1 is MNHNS and CDR2 is SASEGT in the germline V gene. Trimming removed 4 bases from V and 3 bases from J; junction bases left unmatched: 3. The CDR3 region has the DNA TGTGCCAGCAGTGGGGGACTAGCGGGAATCTACAATGAGCAGTTCTTC. It codes for CASSGGLAGIYNEQFF.

The chain has TRBV7-2 and TRBJ2-3; 11 bases line up with TRBD2. V lost 5 bases, J lost 2 bases, and 12 bases stayed unmatched. Germline V lookup: CDR1 SGHTA, CDR2 FQGNSA. The CDR3 runs to 18 residues. The CDR3 DNA follows: TGTGCCAGCAGCCCCAGTGTAGCGGGAGGGTCCTTCACAGATACGCAGTATTTT. This encodes CASSPSVAGGSFTDTQYF.

This chain joins TRBV7-9 and TRBJ1-2; D gene ambiguous. V was pared by 3 bases and J by 2 bases, with 16 bases between. CDR1 and CDR2 from the germline V gene are SEHNR and FQNEAQ (reference sequence). The length of the CDR3 is 16 residues. The CDR3, as DNA: TGTGCCAGCAGCTTTGAGGAGGTGGGAGACAACTATGGCTACACCTTC. Translating it yields CASSFEEVGDNYGYTF.

J is TRBJ2-3 and V is TRBV18; D not certain. The CDR3 totals 13 residues. From germline, CDR1 is KGHSH and CDR2 LQKENI. The V gene lost 2 bases and the J gene lost 4 bases, with 7 bases spanning the gap. In DNA form, the CDR3 reads TGTGCCAGCTCACCAAGCCCAGCAGATACGCAGTATTTT. Translated, it gives CASSPSPADTQYF.

The CDR3 is CASSPSSGSGDTQYF. The CDR3 DNA reads as TGTGCCAGCTCACCTTCCAGCGGGAGTGGTGATACGCAGTATTTT. V is TRBV18 and J is TRBJ2-3, with 8 positions matching TRBD2. Germline loops: CDR1 KGHSH, CDR2 LQKENI. This CDR3 contains 15 residues. V dropped 3 bases and J dropped 6; count of bases not matched to a gene: 8. The variable domain in full, completed from reference TRBV18 and TRBJ2-3, reads NAGVMQNPRHLVRRRGQEARLRCSPMKGHSHVYWYRQLPEEGLKFMVYLQKENIIDESGMPKERFSAEFPKEGPSILRIQQVVRGDSAAYFCASSPSSGSGDTQYFGPGTRLTVL.

V is TRBV11-2 and J is TRBJ2-7, with TRBD1 matching over 7 bases. After removal of 3 bases from V and 3 bases from J, the junction contained 2 bases not matched to a gene. The CDR3 length is 13 residues. From germline, CDR1 is SGHAT and CDR2 FQNNGV. CDR3 sequence: CASSFGDSYEQYF. DNA of the CDR3: TGTGCCAGCAGCTTTGGGGACAGCTACGAGCAGTACTTC.

J is TRBJ2-2 and V is TRBV4-3; possible D gene TRBD2, 6 bases. CDR1 and CDR2 (germline): LGHNA, YSLEER. With 0 bases removed from V and 4 bases from J, the gap between germline ends came to 9 bases. The CDR3 runs to 15 residues. DNA for the CDR3: TGCGCCAGCAGCCAAGATGTCGGGGGCACCGGGGAGCTGTTTTTT. Its translation is CASSQDVGGTGELFF.

This chain joins TRBV6-5 and TRBJ1-1; no reliable D call. Germline values: CDR1 MNHEY, CDR2 SVGAGI. The CDR3 consists of 14 residues. V shed 4 bases and J shed 1 base, with 10 bases lying between them. CDR3 in amino acids: CASSFATGNTEAFF. CDR3 sequence (DNA): TGTGCCAGCAGTTTTGCAACGGGGAACACTGAAGCTTTCTTT.

The rearrangement uses TRBV5-5 and TRBJ2-1; D unclear. Trimming cost V 2 bases and J 1 base, with 7 bases left between them. This CDR3 is 14 amino acids long. Per germline, CDR1 SGHKS and CDR2 YYEKEE (reference sequence). The CDR3 protein is CASSLSVSYNEQFF. The CDR3 DNA is TGTGCCAGCAGCTTAAGCGTGTCCTACAATGAGCAGTTCTTC.

This chain links TRBV6-6 with TRBJ2-3, with 8 bases that match TRBD2. With 7 bases clipped from V and 3 bases from J, the junction kept 12 bases outside the gene matches. CDR1 is MNHNY and CDR2 is SVGAGI in the germline V gene (reference sequence). This CDR3 has 16 amino acids. CDR3 sequence: CASTRRGGSGTDTQYF. CDR3 coding DNA: TGTGCCAGCACCCGCCGGGGGGGCTCAGGGACAGATACGCAGTATTTT.

As for this clone: The sample carries other DNA sequences with the same CDR3. The chain recombines TRBV4-3 with TRBJ2-7; weak D call: TRBD2 (5 bases). The CDR3 length is 11 residues. Germline CDR1 LGHNA, CDR2 YSLEER. V lost 4 bases and J lost 6, with 7 bases in between. The CDR3 bases are TGCGCCAGCAGCCTTGGAGGCGAGCAGTACTTC. Its translation: CASSLGGEQYF.

The V and J genes are TRBV5-1 and TRBJ2-3, with D possibly matching TRBD1 (5 bases). Looked up from germline, CDR1 is SGHRS and CDR2 is YFSETQ. This CDR3 has 15 amino acids. V lost 0 bases and J lost 3, with 11 bases in between. The CDR3 region is CASSLEGEGTDTQYF. The CDR3 nucleotides read TGCGCCAGCAGCTTGGAAGGGGAAGGAACAGATACGCAGTATTTT.

The chain employs TRBV25-1 and TRBJ1-2, with D unresolved. The CDR3 contains 13 residues. Deletions cut 6 bases from V and 6 bases from J, with 14 bases between. Germline CDR1 is MGHDK and CDR2 is SYGVNS. The CDR3 region is CASSDLWENGYTF. CDR3 coding DNA: TGTGCCAGCAGCGACTTATGGGAAAATGGCTACACCTTC.

This rearrangement joins TRBV5-1 to TRBJ2-1; D is ambiguous. The germline CDR1 and CDR2 sequences are SGHRS and YFSETQ. The CDR3 is 15 amino acids. V gave up 1 base and J gave up 0 bases, with 8 bases separating them. The CDR3 sequence: CASSLPSDSYNEQFF. The CDR3 DNA is TGCGCCAGCAGCTTGCCCAGCGACTCCTACAATGAGCAGTTCTTC.

The rearrangement joins TRBV4-3 to TRBJ1-2; D gene uncertain. This CDR3 spans 16 amino acids. From germline, CDR1 is LGHNA and CDR2 YSLEER. The V end was cut by 0 bases, the J end by 0 bases, with 11 bases between. CDR3 in amino acids: CASSQEGGMTNYGYTF. The CDR3 DNA reads TGCGCCAGCAGCCAAGAGGGAGGGATGACTAACTATGGCTACACCTTC.

This chain joins TRBV3-1 (or the pseudogene TRBV3-2) and TRBJ1-1, with TRBD1 identical over 9 bases. With V trimmed by 4 bases and J by 4 bases, 4 bases remained unmatched. This CDR3 spans 14 amino acids. Germline loops: CDR1 LGHDT, CDR2 YNNKEL (reference sequence). The CDR3: CASSRGTGSTEAFF. In DNA form, the CDR3 reads TGTGCCAGCAGCCGCGGGACAGGGAGCACTGAAGCTTTCTTT.

The chain carries TRBV28 and TRBJ2-1; D is uncertain. Trimming stripped 5 bases from V and 9 bases from J, with 11 bases between. Germline-derived CDR1 and CDR2 are MDHEN and SYDVKM. This CDR3 spans 12 amino acids. Here the CDR3 DNA reads TGTGCCAGCAGTCTCTCGACGGGTGAGCAGTTCTTC. This encodes CASSLSTGEQFF.

V and J are TRBV6-2 or TRBV6-3 and TRBJ2-7, with D possibly TRBD2 on 6 matching bases. Germline-derived CDR1 and CDR2 are MNHEY and SVGEGT. Trimming left V 2 bases short and J 6 bases short, with 14 bases between. The CDR3 covers 14 residues. CDR3 DNA sequence: TGTGCCAGCAGTTACCAGCGGGCCTCGGGCGAGCAGTACTTC. Amino acids: CASSYQRASGEQYF.

The rearrangement joins TRBV3-1 (or the pseudogene TRBV3-2) to TRBJ1-2, with no clear D. The CDR3 runs to 11 residues. The germline V gene encodes CDR1 LGHDT and CDR2 YNNKEL (reference sequence). V lost 3 bases to trimming and J lost 7 bases, with 6 bases between them. The CDR3 here is CASSQSSGYTF. DNA of the CDR3: TGTGCCAGCAGCCAGTCGAGTGGCTACACCTTC.

The chain couples TRBV18 to TRBJ2-5; 7 positions agree with TRBD1. Germline loops: CDR1 KGHSH, CDR2 LQKENI. J was trimmed by 4 bases and V by 4 bases; bases with no gene match: 12. This CDR3 spans 16 amino acids. The DNA for the CDR3 is TGTGCCAGCTCACGCAACGAACAGACAGGGAGAGAGACCCAGTACTTC. Translating gives CASSRNEQTGRETQYF.

As concerns this clone: Other DNA sequences in the same sample also yield this CDR3. V gene TRBV2 combines with J gene TRBJ2-7; 7 bases agree with TRBD1. V was clipped by 4 bases and J by 4 bases; unmatched bases: 1. The V gene's germline CDR1 is SNHLY and CDR2 FYNNEI. This CDR3 contains 12 residues. The CDR3 is CASSGQGYEQYF. The CDR3 DNA reads as TGTGCCAGCAGTGGACAGGGATACGAGCAGTACTTC.

J is TRBJ1-6 and V is TRBV6-6; no clear D gene. The CDR3 extends over 16 amino acids. CDR1 and CDR2 from the germline V gene are MNHNY and SVGAGI (reference sequence). V lost 7 bases and J 9 bases, leaving 22 bases between the germline ends. Written as DNA, the CDR3 is TGTGCCAGCAATGACCTGGTGGCGCCGGTTCGTTCACCCCTCCACTTT. It yields the protein CASNDLVAPVRSPLHF.

This chain uses TRBV27 with TRBJ2-3, with 10 bases aligning to TRBD2. The germline CDR1 and CDR2 sequences are MNHEY and SMNVEV (reference sequence). Trimming took 5 bases from V and 5 from J; bases not matched to a gene: 13. The CDR3 length is 17 residues. CDR3 in DNA: TGTGCCAGCAGTCCGATTCCCCTAGCGGGAGTCGGAGATACGCAGTATTTT. Encoded protein: CASSPIPLAGVGDTQYF.

The chain couples TRBV6-5 to TRBJ2-3, with 7 bases aligning to TRBD1. This CDR3 is 12 amino acids long. Trimming removed 6 bases from V and 3 bases from J; junction bases left unmatched: 0. From germline, CDR1 is MNHEY and CDR2 SVGAGI. CDR3 nucleotide sequence: TGTGCCAGCAGGACAGGGACAGATACGCAGTATTTT. Amino acids: CASRTGTDTQYF.